These T cell receptor beta chains were read from a single sample in a study of tumor-infiltrating lymphocytes in primary liver carcinoma. Using its own MiXCR run on the multiplex PCR reads, TCRdb lists one record per CDR3 protein. The data contain just under 95,000 distinct CDR3 sequences, approximately 68% of them singletons. The sequencing sample was made of tumor-adjacent normal liver tissue. These TCRs come from a man aged 40-49 years with primary liver carcinoma and hepatitis B virus infection. Each CDR3 is given with its conserved first and last residue. D genes are given only for firm matches. Expanded clones are given a class, and other clones once, few, many or no size at all.

>TRBV11-2|-|TRBJ1-1|-
TGTACCAGCAGCTACAACGCGAACACTGAAGCTTTCTTT
CTSSYNANTEAFF
>TRBV10-1|-|TRBJ2-7|TRBD1
TGCGCCAGCGGTGCCGGGACAGGGGATAGCGAGCAGAACTTC
CASGAGTGDSEQNF
>TRBV6-6|-|TRBJ2-1|-
TGTGCCAGCAGTTACCGGCATGGTGAGCAGTTTTTC
CASSYRHGEQFF
>TRBV30|-|TRBJ1-1|-
TGTGCCTGGAGCGGTCGGGGGGGGCTGGGTGAAGCTTCCTTT
CAWSGRGGLGEASF
>TRBV5-1|-|TRBJ2-2|-
TGCGCCAGCAGCTTAGAGGGGAACACCGGGGAGCTGTTTTTT
CASSLEGNTGELFF
>TRBV4-1|-|TRBJ2-7|-
TGCGCCAGCAGCCAAGAGGGGGGGGCGTCAGAGCAGTGCTTC
CASSQEGGASEQCF
>TRBV12-3/TRBV12-4|-|TRBJ2-7|-
TGTGCCAACAGGCCCACGGGGGAGCAAGAGCAGCACTTC
CANRPTGEQEQHF
>TRBV6-1|many|TRBJ1-2|-
TGTGCCAGCAGTGAAGGCACCTTCCACTATGGCTACACCTTC
CASSEGTFHYGYTF
>TRBV11-2|-|TRBJ1-2|-
TGTGCCATCAGCTTCAAGGACTATGGCTACACCTTC
CAISFKDYGYTF
>TRBV11-2|-|TRBJ2-1|-
TGTGCCAACAGCTTGGAAGGGAGGAGCAACAATGAGCAGTTCTTC
CANSLEGRSNNEQFF
>TRBV10-2|many|TRBJ1-1|-
TGCGCCAGCAGTGAAGCGAACACTGAAGCTTTCTTT
CASSEANTEAFF
>TRBV5-8|-|TRBJ2-7|TRBD1
TGTGCCAGCAGCTTGGATCCGGGACAGGGGATCTACGAGCAGTACTTC
CASSLDPGQGIYEQYF
>TRBV28|-|TRBJ2-2|-
TGTGCCAGCACCGTGCATGGTGGGGGCCTTGGGACCGGGGAGCTGTTTTTT
CASTVHGGGLGTGELFF
>TRBV14|-|TRBJ2-3|-
TGTGCGAGGAGCCCAAGGAGGGGAGCAGATACGCAGTATTTT
CARSPRRGADTQYF
>TRBV11-2|-|TRBJ2-1|-
TGTACCAGCAGCCTAATTGGCGGACTTCGCTATGAGCAATTCTTC
CTSSLIGGLRYEQFF
>TRBV5-1|-|TRBJ2-5|-
TGCGCCAGCAGCATCTCACAGAGATCAGAGACCCAGTACTTC
CASSISQRSETQYF
>TRBV11-2|medium-sized|TRBJ2-3|-
TGTGCCAGCAGCACGGGACATAGCGAGACAGATACGCAGTATTTT
CASSTGHSETDTQYF
>TRBV6-5|many|TRBJ1-2|TRBD1
TGTGCCAGCAGTAGGACCGGGACAGGGATGAATGGCTACACCTTC
CASSRTGTGMNGYTF
>TRBV5-1|few|TRBJ2-3|-
TGCGCCAGCAGCTTGGCGGATAGCACAGATACGCAGTATTTT
CASSLADSTDTQYF
>TRBV5-1|few|TRBJ2-3|TRBD1
TGCGCCAGCAGCTATGGGACAGGGAGAGGTAGGACAGATACGCAGTATTTT
CASSYGTGRGRTDTQYF
>TRBV4-1|-|TRBJ2-7|TRBD1
TGCGCCAGCAGCCCAAGTCGGACAGGGTCCAGAAGGAGCTCCTACGAGCAGTACTTC
CASSPSRTGSRRSSYEQYF
>TRBV14|once|TRBJ2-1|-
TGTGCCAGTAGCCAAGGTGGCAGGAACAATAAGCAGTTCTTC
CASSQGGRNNKQFF
>TRBV6-5|-|TRBJ2-1|-
TGTGCCAGCAGTTCCGGTGGACTGGCAGGATACAATGAGGAGTTCTTC
CASSSGGLAGYNEEFF
>TRBV11-2|-|TRBJ2-7|-
TGTGCCTGCAGCCTCGACGGGACTCTACCCTACGATCAGTACTTC
CACSLDGTLPYDQYF
>TRBV12-3/TRBV12-4|once|TRBJ2-7|TRBD2
TGTGCCAGCAGTGGACTAGCCTACAAGAAGTACTTC
CASSGLAYKKYF
>TRBV11-2|-|TRBJ1-4|-
TGTACCAGCAGCTTATCCCCCGCAACTAATGAAAAACTGTCTTTT
CTSSLSPATNEKLSF
>TRBV9|once|TRBJ2-3|-
TGTGCCAGCAGCGTAGATGTAGTTTCTGGAGATACGCAGTATTTT
CASSVDVVSGDTQYF
>TRBV7-8|few|TRBJ2-2|TRBD2
TGTGCCAGCAGCCCCCCTAGCGGGGGTGGGGAGCTGTTTTTT
CASSPPSGGGELFF
>TRBV5-4|-|TRBJ2-3|-
TGTGTCAGCAGCGAAGATAGCGGAGCTAGGACAGATACGCAGTATTTT
CVSSEDSGARTDTQYF
>TRBV6-5|-|TRBJ1-1|-
TGTACCAGCAGCTACCGATTACAGGGAACTGACGCTTTCTTT
CTSSYRLQGTDAFF
>TRBV4-1|many|TRBJ2-1|-
TGCGCCAGCAGCCTTCTAACTAGCAACAATGAGCAGTTCTTC
CASSLLTSNNEQFF
>TRBV29-1|many|TRBJ1-2|-
TGCAGCGTTGGGGGGAGCTCGAGTGGCTACACCTTC
CSVGGSSSGYTF
>TRBV6-6|many|TRBJ2-5|-
TGTGCCAGCAGTTACTCGCCAGGGGAAGAGACCCAGTACTTC
CASSYSPGEETQYF
>TRBV6-1|-|TRBJ2-1|TRBD2
TGTGCCAGCAGTGAATGGCGGGGGGAGGATGAGCAGCTCTTC
CASSEWRGEDEQLF
>TRBV12-3/TRBV12-4|many|TRBJ2-3|TRBD2
TGTGCCAGCAGTCTGGGACTAGCGGGCACAGATACGCAGTATTTT
CASSLGLAGTDTQYF
>TRBV30|-|TRBJ2-7|-
TGTGCCTGGGGTATTGCGGGCGAGCAGTACTTC
CAWGIAGEQYF
>TRBV7-9|-|TRBJ1-1|-
TGTGCCAGCAGCTTAGTCGGGGGGGGGATTGAAGCTTTCTTT
CASSLVGGGIEAFF